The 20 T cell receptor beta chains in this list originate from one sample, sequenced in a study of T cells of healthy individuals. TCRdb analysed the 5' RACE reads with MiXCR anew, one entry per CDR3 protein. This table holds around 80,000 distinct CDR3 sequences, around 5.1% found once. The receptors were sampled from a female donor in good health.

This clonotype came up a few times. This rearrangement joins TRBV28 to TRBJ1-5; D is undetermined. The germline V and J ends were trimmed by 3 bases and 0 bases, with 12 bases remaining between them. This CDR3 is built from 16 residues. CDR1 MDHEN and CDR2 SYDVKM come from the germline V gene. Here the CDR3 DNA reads TGTGCCAGCAGTTTCCTGGAAGGCTATAGCAATCAGCCCCAGCATTTT. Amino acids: CASSFLEGYSNQPQHF.

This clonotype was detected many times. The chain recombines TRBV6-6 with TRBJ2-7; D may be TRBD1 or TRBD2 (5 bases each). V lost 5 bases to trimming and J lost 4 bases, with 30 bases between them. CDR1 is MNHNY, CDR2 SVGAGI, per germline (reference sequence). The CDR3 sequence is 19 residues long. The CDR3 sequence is CASSKNKELGRQYRYEQYF. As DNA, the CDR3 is TGTGCCAGCAGTAAAAATAAGGAGCTGGGACGTCAATATCGTTACGAGCAGTACTTC.

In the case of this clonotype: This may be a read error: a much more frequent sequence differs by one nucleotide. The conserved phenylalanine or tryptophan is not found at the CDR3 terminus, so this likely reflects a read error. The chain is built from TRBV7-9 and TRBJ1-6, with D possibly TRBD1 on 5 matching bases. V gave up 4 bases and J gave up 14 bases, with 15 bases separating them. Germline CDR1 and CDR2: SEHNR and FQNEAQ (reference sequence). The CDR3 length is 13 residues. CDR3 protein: CASSSGHSGTLHL. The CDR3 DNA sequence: TGTGCCAGCAGCTCCGGACACTCCGGCACCCTCCACTTG.

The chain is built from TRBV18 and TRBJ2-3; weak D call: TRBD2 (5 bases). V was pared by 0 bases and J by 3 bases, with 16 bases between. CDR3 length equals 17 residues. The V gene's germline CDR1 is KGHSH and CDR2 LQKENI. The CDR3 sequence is CASSPPIWESRTDTQYF. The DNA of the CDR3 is TGTGCCAGCTCACCACCGATTTGGGAGAGCCGAACAGATACGCAGTATTTT.

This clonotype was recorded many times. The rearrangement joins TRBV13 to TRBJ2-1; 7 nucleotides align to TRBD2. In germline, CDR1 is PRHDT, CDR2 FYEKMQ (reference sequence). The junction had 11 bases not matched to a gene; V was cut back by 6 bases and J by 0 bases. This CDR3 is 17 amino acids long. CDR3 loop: CASRFLLAASSYNEQFF. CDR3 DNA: TGTGCCAGCAGATTCCTCCTAGCGGCCAGCTCCTACAATGAGCAGTTCTTC.

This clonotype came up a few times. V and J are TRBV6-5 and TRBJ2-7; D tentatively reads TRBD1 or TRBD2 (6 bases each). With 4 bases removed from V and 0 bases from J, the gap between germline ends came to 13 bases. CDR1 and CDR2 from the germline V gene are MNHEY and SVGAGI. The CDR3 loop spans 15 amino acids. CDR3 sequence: CASSSGGDTSYEQYF. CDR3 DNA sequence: TGTGCCAGCAGTTCCGGCGGGGACACCTCCTACGAGCAGTACTTC.

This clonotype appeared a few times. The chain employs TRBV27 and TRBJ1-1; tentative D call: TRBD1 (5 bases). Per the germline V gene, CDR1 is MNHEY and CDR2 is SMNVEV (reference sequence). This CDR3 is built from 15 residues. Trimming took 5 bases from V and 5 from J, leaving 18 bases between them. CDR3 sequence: CASSLSGTGRTEAFF. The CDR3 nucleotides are TGTGCCAGCAGTCTAAGTGGGACGGGGCGGACTGAAGCTTTCTTT.

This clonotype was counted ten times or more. CDR3 residues: CASSPWGATNEKLFF. CDR3 coding DNA: TGCGCCAGCAGCCCGTGGGGGGCCACTAATGAAAAACTGTTTTTT. The rearrangement uses TRBV5-1 and TRBJ1-4; D may be TRBD1 (6 bases). V dropped 4 bases and J dropped 2 bases, with 12 bases sitting between them. Looked up from germline, CDR1 is SGHRS and CDR2 is YFSETQ. The CDR3 extends over 15 amino acids.

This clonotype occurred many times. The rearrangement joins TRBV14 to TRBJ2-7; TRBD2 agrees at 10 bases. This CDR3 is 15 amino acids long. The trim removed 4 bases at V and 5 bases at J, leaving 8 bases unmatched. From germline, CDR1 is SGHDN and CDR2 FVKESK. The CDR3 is CASSLLQAGGDEQYF. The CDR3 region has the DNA TGTGCCAGCAGCCTCCTCCAAGCGGGAGGGGACGAGCAGTACTTC.

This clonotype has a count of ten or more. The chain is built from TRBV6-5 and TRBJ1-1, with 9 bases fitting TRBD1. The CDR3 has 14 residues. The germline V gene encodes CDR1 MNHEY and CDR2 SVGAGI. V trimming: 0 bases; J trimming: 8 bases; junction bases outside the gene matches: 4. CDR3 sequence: CASSYSIGQGEAFF. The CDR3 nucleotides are TGTGCCAGCAGTTACTCGATAGGACAGGGGGAAGCTTTCTTT.

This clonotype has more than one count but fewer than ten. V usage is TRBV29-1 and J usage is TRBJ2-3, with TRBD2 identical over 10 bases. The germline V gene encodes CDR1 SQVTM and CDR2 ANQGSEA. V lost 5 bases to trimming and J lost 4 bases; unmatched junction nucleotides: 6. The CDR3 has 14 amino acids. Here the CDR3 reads CSVQGTSVADTQYF. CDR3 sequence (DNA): TGCAGCGTTCAGGGGACTAGCGTGGCAGATACGCAGTATTTT.

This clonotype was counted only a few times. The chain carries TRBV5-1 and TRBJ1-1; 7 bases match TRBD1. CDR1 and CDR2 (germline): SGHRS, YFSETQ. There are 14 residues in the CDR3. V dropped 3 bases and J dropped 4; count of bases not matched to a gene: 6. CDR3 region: CASSWTGVVTEAFF. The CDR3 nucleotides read TGCGCCAGCAGCTGGACAGGTGTAGTCACTGAAGCTTTCTTT.

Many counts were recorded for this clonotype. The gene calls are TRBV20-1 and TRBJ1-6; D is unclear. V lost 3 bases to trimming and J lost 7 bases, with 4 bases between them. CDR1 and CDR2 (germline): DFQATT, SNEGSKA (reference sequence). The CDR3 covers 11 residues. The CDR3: CSASENSPLHF. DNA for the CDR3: TGCAGTGCTAGTGAGAATTCACCCCTCCACTTT.

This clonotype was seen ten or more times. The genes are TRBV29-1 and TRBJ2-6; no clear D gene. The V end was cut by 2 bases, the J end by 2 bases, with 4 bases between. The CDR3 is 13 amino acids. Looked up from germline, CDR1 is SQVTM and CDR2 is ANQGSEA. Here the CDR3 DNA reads TGCAGCGTTGAAAGAACTGGGGCCAACGTCCTGACTTTC. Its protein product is CSVERTGANVLTF.

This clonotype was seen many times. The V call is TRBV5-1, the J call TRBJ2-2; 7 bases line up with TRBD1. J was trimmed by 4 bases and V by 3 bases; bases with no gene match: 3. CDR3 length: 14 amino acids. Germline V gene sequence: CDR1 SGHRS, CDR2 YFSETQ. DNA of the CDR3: TGCGCCAGCAGCTACAGGGGCGTCACCGGGGAGCTGTTTTTT. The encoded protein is CASSYRGVTGELFF.

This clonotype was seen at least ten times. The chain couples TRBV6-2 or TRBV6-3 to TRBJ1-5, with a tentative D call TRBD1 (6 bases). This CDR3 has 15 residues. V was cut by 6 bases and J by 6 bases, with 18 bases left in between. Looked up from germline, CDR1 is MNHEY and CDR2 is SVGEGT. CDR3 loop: CASRKAYRVSQPQHF. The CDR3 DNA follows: TGTGCCAGCAGGAAAGCCTACAGGGTGTCTCAGCCCCAGCATTTT.

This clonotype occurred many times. The CDR3 here is CASSTVTSGSLPYNEQFF. The DNA for the CDR3 is TGTGCCAGCAGTACGGTGACGAGCGGGAGTCTACCCTACAATGAGCAGTTCTTC. This rearrangement joins TRBV12-3 or TRBV12-4 to TRBJ2-1; 8 bases are shared with TRBD2. The J segment lost 2 bases and the V segment lost 5 bases, leaving 14 bases of the junction unmatched. The CDR3 spans 18 residues.

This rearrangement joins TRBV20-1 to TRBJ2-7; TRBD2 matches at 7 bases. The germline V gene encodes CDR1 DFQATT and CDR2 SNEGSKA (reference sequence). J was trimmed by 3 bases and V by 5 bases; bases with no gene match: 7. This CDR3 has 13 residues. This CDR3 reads CSALRDYLYEQYF. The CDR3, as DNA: TGCAGTGCTCTTAGGGACTACCTCTACGAGCAGTACTTC.

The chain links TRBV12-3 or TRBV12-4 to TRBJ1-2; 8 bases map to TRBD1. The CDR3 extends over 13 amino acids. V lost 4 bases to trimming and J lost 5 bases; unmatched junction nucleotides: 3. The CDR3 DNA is TGTGCCAGCAGTTGGACAGGGAAGTATGGCTACACCTTC. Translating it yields CASSWTGKYGYTF.

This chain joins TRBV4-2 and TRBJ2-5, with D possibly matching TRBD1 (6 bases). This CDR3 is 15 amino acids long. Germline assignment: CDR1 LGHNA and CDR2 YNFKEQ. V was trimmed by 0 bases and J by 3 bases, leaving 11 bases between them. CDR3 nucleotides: TGTGCCAGCAGCCAAGATACAGGGTCGGAAGAGACCCAGTACTTC. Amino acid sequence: CASSQDTGSEETQYF.